Listed here is a single TCR beta chain. The specificity of this receptor is unknown. No base quality information exists; no much larger clone differs at one position. The entry originates in a study of cytotoxic CD8 clonotypes in ibrutinib-treated CLL (dated by TCRdb to the early 2020s). At the level of the whole study: In this cohort, some 14 patients were treatment-naive and approximately twelve were relapsed/refractory, while some 18 had unmutated IGHV. Responses were partial in around 25 patients and complete in 2; after median approximately 5.5 years follow-up, around 15 stayed in remission and approximately twelve progressed. The response samples were drawn at a median of around eleven months into treatment, with a range of roughly 6 to 40 months. On average, each sample had some 250,000 productive templates and 96,000 or so productive rearrangements. Of the 85 to 95 participants in the trial, roughly 25 had longitudinal samples available. Cryopreserved peripheral blood mononuclear cells were obtained prior to treatment, at the time of response, and at either disease progression or sustained remission. Every remission and progressive disease sample was obtained while ibrutinib was still being received by the patients.

The CDR3 contains 15 residues, cysteine and phenylalanine counted. Just the 45-base CDR3 DNA is kept, in frame starting at base 1. V sheds 3 bases and J sheds 2 bases, leaving 13 bases between their ends. CDR1 and CDR2, per the germline V gene, are SGHTA and FQGNSA. Beyond this particular receptor, the publication reports: Sampling times were not matched between patients in sustained remission and patients whose disease was progressing, and lymph node repertoires were not examined. At baseline, clonality was higher than in age-matched healthy donors and showed a strong correlation with circulating CD8+ T-cell counts. Public clonotypes were rare and either shrank or stayed stable during treatment, and the rise in clonality at ibrutinib response reflected expansion of private clonotypes. At ibrutinib response clonality went up, during sustained remission it held steady, and at progression it dropped back toward baseline.

The label giving this sample's time point can be read as: approximately 11 months on ibrutinib. For TCR beta library preparation, about 2 micrograms of genomic DNA was extracted from cryopreserved PBMCs. Longitudinal blood samples from CLL patients receiving ibrutinib monotherapy were subjected to high-throughput TCR beta sequencing. The patients took part in an open-label, single-center phase 2 trial of ibrutinib monotherapy. Each clonotype received, on average, 10x coverage in deep resolution sequencing performed on a MiSeq, where the target depth lay between 1 in 1 million and 1 in 200,000 T cells. TCR beta libraries were generated with the immunoSEQ hsTCRB Kit. In the source study's methods: ImmunoSEQ Data Assistant and ImmunoSEQ Analyzer were used for data analysis, and V, D and J genes were assigned according to IMGT definitions. Clonality, which ranges from 0 to 1, was calculated by subtracting the normalized Shannon entropy of productive rearrangement frequencies from one. Public clonotype analysis was restricted to overrepresented clonotypes comprising at least 0.05% of each patient's repertoire. Some 14 age-matched healthy donor repertoires from immuneACCESS served as clonality controls. TCRdb carries this immuneACCESS record with in-frame sequences only. Its versions omit some clonotypes, under half of them owing to an unresolved V gene in the studies checked, with the rest unexplained. V and J calls and clone size are given by that table; D and trimming were obtained from the DNA. This sample lists some 200,000 clones; roughly 65% were detected once. The biggest ten clones account for about 6% of the sample.

The source of this sequence is a human donor with chronic lymphocytic leukemia. The chain uses TRBV7-2 and TRBJ1-2; the D gene lacks a confident call. This specimen consisted of PBMCs, obtained after 12 months of ibrutinib treatment. CDR3 loop: CASSLQLRPNYGYTF. The sequence in DNA is TGTGCCAGCAGCTTGCAGCTTCGGCCAAACTATGGCTACACCTTC.